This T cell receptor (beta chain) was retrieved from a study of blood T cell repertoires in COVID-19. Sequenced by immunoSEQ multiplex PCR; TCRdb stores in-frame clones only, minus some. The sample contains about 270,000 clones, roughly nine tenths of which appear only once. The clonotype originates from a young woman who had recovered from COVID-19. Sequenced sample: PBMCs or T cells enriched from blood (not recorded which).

This chain's CDR3 is CASSPGEGGTYGYTF. CDR3 DNA sequence: TGTGCCAGCAGCCCCGGGGAAGGGGGAACCTATGGCTACACCTTC. V gene TRBV11-2 combines with J gene TRBJ1-2; possibly TRBD1 for D (6 bases). V was cut by 5 bases and J by 4 bases, with 17 bases left in between. CDR1 is SGHAT, CDR2 FQNNGV, per germline. The CDR3 spans 15 residues.